These 27 T cell receptor beta chains came from one sample sequenced in a study of cytomegalovirus exposure and HLA in healthy donors. PCR was performed using 60 Vbeta and 13 Jbeta primers. TCRdb's copy holds only in-frame clones and misses some; the assay was immunoSEQ multiplex PCR. The table includes 100,000 to 150,000 clones, approximately 69% detected once. Sequences were obtained from PBMCs. The receptor set was obtained from a man aged 35 to 55 in good health and CMV-seropositive.

CDR3 DNA sequence: TGTGCCAGCAGCATAACTGCGGGGGCCGCCTACGAGCAGTACTTC. Its translation is CASSITAGAAYEQYF. V is TRBV5-5 and J is TRBJ2-7; perhaps TRBD2 as D (7 bases). Germline V gene lookup returns CDR1 SGHKS and CDR2 YYEKEE (reference sequence). V lost 4 bases, J lost 2 bases, and 16 bases lay in between. The CDR3 totals 15 residues.

V and J are TRBV7-2 and TRBJ2-1, with a tentative D call TRBD2 (6 bases). V was trimmed by 5 bases and J by 0 bases, leaving 17 bases between them. The CDR3 sequence is 17 residues long. CDR1 is SGHTA and CDR2 is FQGNSA in the germline V gene. This CDR3 is CASSALGRGRSYNEQFF. In DNA form, the CDR3 reads TGTGCCAGCAGCGCACTTGGGCGGGGCCGCTCCTACAATGAGCAGTTCTTC.

The V call is TRBV4-2, the J call TRBJ1-5; D perhaps matches TRBD1 (5 bases). Per the germline V gene, CDR1 is LGHNA and CDR2 is YNFKEQ. The CDR3 is made up of 15 amino acids. V was pared by 0 bases and J by 5 bases, with 11 bases between. CDR3 DNA sequence: TGTGCCAGCAGCCAAGATCTGGCAGGGTATCAGCCCCAGCATTTT. Its protein is CASSQDLAGYQPQHF.

This clone appeared once. This sequence joins TRBV7-9 and TRBJ1-2, with D tentatively TRBD1 (5 bases). The ends were cut back, 6 bases at V and 2 bases at J, with 16 bases in the middle. This CDR3 contains 15 residues. Looked up from germline, CDR1 is SEHNR and CDR2 is FQNEAQ (reference sequence). The CDR3 region is CASSRGQTQNYGYTF. The CDR3, as DNA: TGTGCCAGCAGTCGAGGACAAACGCAGAACTATGGCTACACCTTC.

This sequence joins TRBV6-5 and TRBJ2-1, with 10 positions matching TRBD2. Looked up from germline, CDR1 is MNHEY and CDR2 is SVGAGI. CDR3 size: 16 residues. V was pared by 0 bases and J by 3 bases, with 2 bases of the junction left unmatched. CDR3 sequence: CASSYSGLADYNEQFF. As DNA, the CDR3 is TGTGCCAGCAGTTACTCCGGACTAGCGGACTACAATGAGCAGTTCTTC.

The V and J genes are TRBV6-4 and TRBJ2-2; no clear D gene. CDR1 is MRHNA, CDR2 SNTAGT, per germline. Trimming took off 6 bases at V and 0 bases at J, with 8 bases between the two ends. The CDR3 contains 14 residues. CDR3 residues: CASSPSPNTGELFF. For the CDR3, the DNA is TGTGCCAGCAGCCCGTCCCCGAACACCGGGGAGCTGTTTTTT.

This clone appeared a single time. V and J are TRBV5-1 and TRBJ2-7; 10 bases map to TRBD1. The V and J ends lost 3 bases and 3 bases, in that order; junction bases with no gene match: 3. From germline, CDR1 is SGHRS and CDR2 YFSETQ. The CDR3 runs 14 residues. Written as DNA, the CDR3 is TGCGCCAGCAGCTCGGGGGACAGGGGCTACGAGCAGTACTTC. Translation: CASSSGDRGYEQYF.

The V gene is TRBV5-4, the J gene TRBJ2-7; D remains unclear. This CDR3 comprises 13 residues. CDR1 and CDR2 from the germline V gene are SGHNT and YYREEE (reference sequence). V lost 9 bases, J lost 0 bases, and 13 bases lay in between. As DNA, the CDR3 is TGTGCCATCCGCACCATGAGCTCCTACGAGCAGTACTTC. Translation gives CAIRTMSSYEQYF.

The V call is TRBV5-1, the J call TRBJ2-3; 7 bases agree with TRBD1. Germline CDR1 reads SGHRS; CDR2 reads YFSETQ. This CDR3 comprises 17 residues. V lost 4 bases, J lost 0 bases, and 11 bases stayed unmatched. DNA of the CDR3: TGCGCCAGCAGCCAAGCCCGGGACAGACCTAGCACAGATACGCAGTATTTT. It codes for CASSQARDRPSTDTQYF.

J is TRBJ2-7 and V is TRBV7-6; D possibly corresponds to TRBD2 (6 bases). The CDR3 totals 14 residues. The V and J ends lost 4 bases and 4 bases respectively, with 14 bases between them. Germline CDR1 and CDR2: SGHVS and FNYEAQ. Here the CDR3 reads CASSSSGTRYEQYF. As DNA, the CDR3 is TGTGCCAGCAGCTCCTCCGGGACTCGATACGAGCAGTACTTC. The full variable domain, in which reference TRBV7-6 and TRBJ2-7 provide the parts outside the CDR3, is GAGVSQSPRYKVTKRGQDVALRCDPISGHVSLYWYRQALGQGPEFLTYFNYEAQQDKSGLPNDRFSAERPEGSISTLTIQRTEQRDSAMYRCASSSSGTRYEQYFGPGTRLTVT.

The V call is TRBV5-5, the J call TRBJ2-7, with D perhaps matching TRBD1 (6 bases). The CDR3 has 14 amino acids. The V end lost 4 bases, the J end lost 5 bases, and 16 bases lay between the germline ends. Germline loops: CDR1 SGHKS, CDR2 YYEKEE (reference sequence). CDR3 DNA sequence: TGTGCCAGCAGCCTTCAGGGGCTGGGCCACGAGCAGTACTTC. It encodes CASSLQGLGHEQYF. Full variable domain (remainder filled in from reference TRBV5-5 and TRBJ2-7): DAGVTQSPTHLIKTRGQQVTLRCSPISGHKSVSWYQQVLGQGPQFIFQYYEKEERGRGNFPDRFSARQFPNYSSELNVNALLLGDSALYLCASSLQGLGHEQYFGPGTRLTVT.

The chain combines TRBV6-5 with TRBJ2-7, with D perhaps matching TRBD2 (6 bases). The CDR3 consists of 16 residues. With 0 bases removed from V and 7 bases from J, the gap between germline ends came to 19 bases. CDR1 is MNHEY, CDR2 SVGAGI, per germline. The CDR3 DNA reads TGTGCCAGCAGTTACTCGAGGGGCAGAGGGGCGGGGGAGCAGTACTTC. It yields the protein CASSYSRGRGAGEQYF.

CDR3 DNA sequence: TGTGCCAGCAGCGCCATCGACTCAGACTATGGCTACACCTTC. The encoded protein is CASSAIDSDYGYTF. V and J are TRBV9 and TRBJ1-2; D is uncertain. The CDR3 extends over 14 amino acids. The V and J ends lost 3 bases and 3 bases respectively, with 12 bases between them. Per the germline V gene, CDR1 is SGDLS and CDR2 is YYNGEE.

Only one count was recorded for this clone. The chain combines TRBV30 with TRBJ2-7, with a weak D call TRBD1 (5 bases). The CDR3 sequence is 11 residues long. Germline V gene data show CDR1 as GTSNPN and CDR2 as SVGIG (reference sequence). V dropped 4 bases and J dropped 2 bases, with 6 bases sitting between them. CDR3 region: CAWTGTYEQYF. DNA of the CDR3: TGTGCCTGGACAGGGACCTACGAGCAGTACTTC.

This chain uses TRBV18 with TRBJ2-3; D is unresolved. Trimming took 6 bases from V and 0 from J, leaving 4 bases between them. This CDR3 spans 12 amino acids. CDR1 and CDR2 from the germline V gene are KGHSH and LQKENI. In nucleotides, the CDR3 is TGTGCCAGCTCCCTGAGCACAGATACGCAGTATTTT. Its protein product is CASSLSTDTQYF.

The rearrangement joins TRBV15 to TRBJ1-3; TRBD1 matches 9 bases. The CDR3 runs 16 residues. The V gene's germline CDR1 is LNHNV and CDR2 YYDKDF (reference sequence). The ends lost 5 bases at V and 2 bases at J; junction bases unmatched: 7. The CDR3 DNA follows: TGTGCCACCAGCTTCCGACAGGGGGAAGCTGGAAACACCATATATTTT. It translates to CATSFRQGEAGNTIYF. Full variable domain (rest looked up from reference TRBV15 and TRBJ1-3): DAMVIQNPRYQVTQFGKPVTLSCSQTLNHNVMYWYQQKSSQAPKLLFHYYDKDFNNEADTPDNFQSRRPNTSFCFLDIRSPGLGDTAMYLCATSFRQGEAGNTIYFGEGSWLTVV.

This clone was counted between two and nine times. V gene TRBV29-1 combines with J gene TRBJ2-7; 13 bases fit TRBD2. Germline lookup yields CDR1 SQVTM and CDR2 ANQGSEA. V was clipped by 6 bases and J by 2 bases; unmatched bases: 4. The CDR3 sequence is 14 residues long. The CDR3 bases are TGCAGCGTCTCTGGACTAGCGGGGGCCTACGAGCAGTACTTC. Amino acid sequence: CSVSGLAGAYEQYF.

The rearrangement links TRBV21-1 to TRBJ1-5; no DNA check was done on the table's D call, TRBD1. TRBV21-1 is a listed pseudogene. CDR3 length: 16 residues. In nucleotides, the CDR3 is TGTGCCAGCAGCAAGTCCCCGCAGACAGTTTATCAGCCCCAGCATTTT. Translating it yields CASSKSPQTVYQPQHF.

The rearrangement links TRBV27 to TRBJ2-2; TRBD1 matches 10 bases. In germline, CDR1 is MNHEY, CDR2 SMNVEV (reference sequence). Trimming cost V 6 bases and J 7 bases; bases outside gene matches: 8. The CDR3 sequence is 15 residues long. CDR3 sequence: CASSVTGGSVGELFF. The CDR3 DNA follows: TGTGCCAGCAGCGTGACAGGGGGCTCGGTCGGGGAGCTGTTTTTT.

The V gene is TRBV5-4, the J gene TRBJ2-2; D is perhaps TRBD1 (5 bases). Germline-derived CDR1 and CDR2 are SGHNT and YYREEE (reference sequence). The CDR3 consists of 15 residues. Trimming left V 0 bases short and J 1 base short, with 7 bases between. The CDR3 nucleotides are TGTGCCAGCAGCTTGGCAGGGATGAACACCGGGGAGCTGTTTTTT. It specifies CASSLAGMNTGELFF. The whole variable domain, remainder taken from reference TRBV5-4 and TRBJ2-2, is ETGVTQSPTHLIKTRGQQVTLRCSSQSGHNTVSWYQQALGQGPQFIFQYYREEENGRGNFPPRFSGLQFPNYSSELNVNALELDDSALYLCASSLAGMNTGELFFGEGSRLTVL.

The V gene is TRBV11-2, the J gene TRBJ2-1, with 9 bases that match TRBD1. The germline gives CDR1 SGHAT, CDR2 FQNNGV. The CDR3 length is 15 residues. V was clipped by 4 bases and J by 5 bases; unmatched bases: 6. DNA of the CDR3: TGTGCCAGCAGCTCGGGACAGGGATACCACAATGAGCAGTTCTTC. Translation gives CASSSGQGYHNEQFF. The full variable domain, rest sourced from reference TRBV11-2 and TRBJ2-1, is EAGVAQSPRYKIIEKRQSVAFWCNPISGHATLYWYQQILGQGPKLLIQFQNNGVVDDSQLPKDRFSAERLKGVDSTLKIQPAKLEDSAVYLCASSSGQGYHNEQFFGPGTRLTVL.

The chain joins TRBV13 to TRBJ1-6; D remains ambiguous. The V gene lost 0 bases and the J gene lost 9 bases, with 3 bases spanning the gap. CDR1 is PRHDT and CDR2 is FYEKMQ in the germline V gene (reference sequence). The length of the CDR3 is 12 residues. CDR3 in amino acids: CASSLGGSPLHF. Here the CDR3 DNA reads TGTGCCAGCAGCTTAGGCGGTTCACCCCTCCACTTT.

V usage is TRBV7-9 and J usage is TRBJ2-1; TRBD2 aligns across 11 bases. CDR1 is SEHNR, CDR2 FQNEAQ, per germline (reference sequence). Germline trimming cut 2 bases from V and 9 bases from J; bases unmatched to any gene: 9. The CDR3 runs to 16 residues. Written as DNA, the CDR3 is TGTGCCAGCAGCTTACTGGGGCTAGCGGGGGGAGTTGAGCAGTTCTTC. It codes for CASSLLGLAGGVEQFF.

This clone occurred once. The chain links TRBV9 to TRBJ2-3; D is ambiguous. Trimming cost V 1 base and J 1 base, with 10 bases left between them. The CDR3 is 15 residues long. Per the germline V gene, CDR1 is SGDLS and CDR2 is YYNGEE. Here the CDR3 reads CASSVRGTRTDTQYF. CDR3 DNA: TGTGCCAGCAGCGTACGCGGAACACGCACAGATACGCAGTATTTT.

The rearrangement uses TRBV28 and TRBJ2-7, with 7 bases aligning to TRBD2. After removal of 5 bases from V and 7 bases from J, the junction contained 5 bases not matched to a gene. CDR1 is MDHEN and CDR2 is SYDVKM in the germline V gene. This CDR3 comprises 12 residues. The DNA of the CDR3 is TGTGCCAGCAGTGGACTAGTGCGGGAGCAGTACTTC. It is translated as CASSGLVREQYF.

The chain is built from TRBV18 and TRBJ1-5, with D tentatively TRBD1 (5 bases). The CDR3 sequence is 14 residues long. V lost 3 bases and J 1 base, leaving 7 bases between the germline ends. CDR1 and CDR2 (germline): KGHSH, LQKENI. The CDR3 region is CASSPSGSNQPQHF. The CDR3 bases are TGTGCCAGCTCACCTTCAGGGAGCAATCAGCCCCAGCATTTT.

This clone was seen only a few times. The chain combines TRBV4-1 with TRBJ2-5; 7 nucleotides align to TRBD1. Germline V lookup: CDR1 MGHRA, CDR2 YSYEKL. Trimming at V came to 0 bases and at J to 4 bases, leaving 8 bases not matched to a gene. The CDR3 spans 16 residues. CDR3 DNA sequence: TGCGCCAGCAGCCAAGATCCGGGACAGAGACTAGAGACCCAGTACTTC. Encoded protein: CASSQDPGQRLETQYF.